Listed here is a single TCR beta chain. This specimen belongs to a study of blood T cell repertoires in COVID-19. Cohorts were based on clinical histories the participants reported. This CDR3 has 16 amino acids. V dropped 0 bases and J dropped 5 bases, with 17 bases sitting between them. Germline-derived CDR1 and CDR2 are SGHRS and YFSETQ. Sequenced by immunoSEQ multiplex PCR; TCRdb stores in-frame clones only, minus some. Here the sample spans approximately 300,000 clones, approximately 90% being singletons. The source is a woman aged 25 to 39 who had recovered from COVID-19. The chain carries TRBV5-1 and TRBJ1-1; D perhaps matches TRBD1 (5 bases). The sample comprised PBMCs or T cells enriched from blood (not recorded which). The DNA of the CDR3 is TGCGCCAGCAGCTTGGCTCGGTCAATAAGGGGAACTGAAGCTTTCTTT. Translating gives CASSLARSIRGTEAFF.